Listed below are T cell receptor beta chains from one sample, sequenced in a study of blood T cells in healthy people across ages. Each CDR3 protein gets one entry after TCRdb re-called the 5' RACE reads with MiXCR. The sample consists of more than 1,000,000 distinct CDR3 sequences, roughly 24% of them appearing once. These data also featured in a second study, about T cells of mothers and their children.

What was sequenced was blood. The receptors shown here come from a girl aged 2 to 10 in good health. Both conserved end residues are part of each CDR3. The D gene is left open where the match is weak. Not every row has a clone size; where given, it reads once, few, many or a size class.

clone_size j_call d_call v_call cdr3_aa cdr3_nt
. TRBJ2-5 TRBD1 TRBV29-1 CSVEDPWGTEETQYF TGCAGCGTTGAAGATCCGTGGGGGACAGAGGAGACCCAGTACTTC
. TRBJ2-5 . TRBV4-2 CASSQAGVQETQYF TGTGCCAGCAGCCAAGCCGGGGTTCAAGAGACCCAGTACTTC
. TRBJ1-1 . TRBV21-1 CASRQGAEAFF TGTGCCAGCAGACAGGGGGCTGAAGCTTTCTTT
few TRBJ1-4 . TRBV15 CATSSLRSGGEKLFF TGTGCCACCAGCAGCTTGAGGTCCGGCGGGGAAAAACTGTTTTTT
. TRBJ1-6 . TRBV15 CATSRTQGYNSPLHF TGTGCCACCAGCAGAACACAGGGTTATAATTCACCCCTCCACTTT
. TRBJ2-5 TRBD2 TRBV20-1 CSAYGREETQYF TGCAGTGCGTACGGGAGGGAGGAGACCCAGTACTTC
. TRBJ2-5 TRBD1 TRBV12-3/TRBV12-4 CASSPLTGILETQYF TGTGCCAGCAGTCCTCTGACAGGGATTTTGGAGACCCAGTACTTC
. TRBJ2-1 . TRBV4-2 CASTSPSDEQFF TGTGCCAGCACCTCGCCTAGCGATGAGCAGTTCTTC
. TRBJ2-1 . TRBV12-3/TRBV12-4 CASSPPRGRGNEQFF TGTGCCAGCAGCCCCCCGCGGGGGAGGGGGAATGAGCAGTTCTTC
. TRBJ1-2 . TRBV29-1 CSVLTGLKYGYTF TGCAGCGTCCTTACGGGTCTAAAATATGGCTACACCTTC
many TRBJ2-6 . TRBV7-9 CASSLVGAGANVLTF TGTGCCAGCAGCCTCGTGGGAGCGGGGGCCAACGTCCTGACTTTC
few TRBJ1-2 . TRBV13 CASSPGSTDFYGYTF TGTGCCAGCTCCCCAGGGTCCACCGATTTTTATGGCTACACCTTC
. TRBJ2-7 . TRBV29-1 CSVDLGNEQYF TGCAGCGTTGACCTCGGGAACGAGCAGTACTTC
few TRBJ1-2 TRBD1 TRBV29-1 CSALGGSNYGHTF TGCAGCGCCTTAGGGGGCTCTAACTATGGCCACACCTTC
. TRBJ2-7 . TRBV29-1 CSAETGPHEQYF TGCAGCGCCGAGACAGGTCCCCACGAGCAGTACTTC
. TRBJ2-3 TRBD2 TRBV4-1 CASSQDLAGDTQYF TGCGCCAGCAGCCAAGATCTAGCGGGGGATACGCAGTATTTT
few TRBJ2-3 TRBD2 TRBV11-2 CASSPSGRATDTQYF TGTGCCAGCAGCCCTAGCGGGAGGGCCACAGATACGCAGTATTTT
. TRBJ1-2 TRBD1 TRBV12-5 CASGSPGQGPSYGYTF TGTGCTAGTGGTTCCCCGGGACAGGGCCCGAGCTATGGCTACACCTTC
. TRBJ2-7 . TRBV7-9 CASSLDGFSYEQYF TGTGCCAGCAGCTTGGATGGGTTCTCCTACGAGCAGTACTTC
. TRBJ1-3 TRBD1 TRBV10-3 CATQLTGGVKNTIHF TGTGCCACCCAACTAACAGGGGGCGTGAAAAACACCATACATTTT
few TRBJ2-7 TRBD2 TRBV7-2 CASSSGLAGGLHTYEQYF TGTGCCAGCAGCTCAGGGTTAGCGGGAGGGCTCCACACCTACGAGCAGTACTTC
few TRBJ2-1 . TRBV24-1 CATRGSGDNEQFF TGTGCCACCCGAGGGAGTGGCGACAATGAGCAGTTCTTC
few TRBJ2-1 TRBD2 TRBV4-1 CASSQDSIAGAGGPYEQFF TGCGCCAGCAGCCAAGATAGCATCGCAGGGGCGGGAGGGCCATATGAGCAGTTCTTC
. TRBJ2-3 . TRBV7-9 CASSPVEDTQYF TGTGCCAGCAGCCCCGTGGAAGATACGCAGTATTTT
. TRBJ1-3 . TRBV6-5 CASSYARVGNTIYF TGTGCCAGCAGTTACGCCAGGGTGGGAAACACCATATATTTT
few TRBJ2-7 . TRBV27 CASSLVSGNLLGSYEQYF TGTGCCAGCAGTTTAGTGTCCGGGAACCTACTAGGGTCCTACGAGCAGTACTTC
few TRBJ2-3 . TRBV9 CASSVMPTDTQYF TGTGCCAGCAGCGTAATGCCCACAGATACGCAGTATTTT
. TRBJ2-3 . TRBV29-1 CSVETTLSTGTQYF TGCAGCGTTGAGACTACCCTTAGCACAGGTACGCAGTATTTT
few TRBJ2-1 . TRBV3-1 CASSQEGTRGSYNEQFF TGTGCCAGCAGCCAAGAAGGGACCCGGGGATCCTACAATGAGCAGTTCTTC
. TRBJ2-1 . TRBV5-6 CASTILQLGSYNEQFF TGTGCCAGCACTATCTTACAGCTTGGCTCCTACAATGAGCAGTTCTTC
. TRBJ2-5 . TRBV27 CASSLSGSRLETQYF TGTGCCAGCAGTTTAAGTGGATCGAGGCTAGAGACCCAGTACTTC
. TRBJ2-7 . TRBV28 CASSLKSPTAIIPYEQYF TGTGCCAGCAGCTTAAAATCACCGACAGCCATTATTCCCTACGAGCAGTACTTC
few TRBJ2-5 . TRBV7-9 CASSWDWTGETQYF TGTGCCAGCAGCTGGGATTGGACGGGCGAGACCCAGTACTTC
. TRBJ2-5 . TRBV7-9 CASSTRPFARFETQYF TGTGCCAGCAGCACCAGGCCGTTTGCAAGATTCGAGACCCAGTACTTC
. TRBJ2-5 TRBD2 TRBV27 CVSSLWGGEETQYF TGTGTCAGCAGTTTATGGGGAGGGGAAGAGACCCAGTACTTC
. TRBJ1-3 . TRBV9 CASGAGGNTIYF TGTGCCAGCGGGGCAGGGGGAAACACCATATATTTT
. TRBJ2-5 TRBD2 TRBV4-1 CASSQGGTSGRLF TGCGCCAGCAGCCAAGGGGGGACTAGCGGGAGGCTCTTC
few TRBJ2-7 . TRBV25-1 CASSGITGSHEQYF TGTGCCAGCAGTGGTATAACAGGGAGCCACGAGCAGTACTTC
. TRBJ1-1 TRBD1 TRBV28 CASSLRTGVRNTEAFF TGTGCCAGCAGTTTACGGACAGGGGTGAGGAACACTGAAGCTTTCTTT
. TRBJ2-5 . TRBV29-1 CSVEDPDRNQETQYF TGCAGCGTTGAAGACCCCGACAGGAATCAAGAGACCCAGTACTTC
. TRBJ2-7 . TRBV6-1 CASVFDKQYF TGTGCCAGCGTGTTTGATAAGCAGTACTTC
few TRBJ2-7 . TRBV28 CASSTPGRSYEQYF TGTGCCAGCTCTACACCGGGACGCTCCTACGAGCAGTACTTC
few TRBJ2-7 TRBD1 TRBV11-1 CASSFQGAFYEQYF TGTGCCAGCAGCTTTCAGGGGGCCTTCTACGAGCAGTACTTC
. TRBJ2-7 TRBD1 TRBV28 CASRRQGQNEQYF TGTGCCAGCAGACGACAGGGGCAGAACGAGCAGTACTTC
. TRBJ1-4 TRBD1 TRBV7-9 CASSLGQGTTNEKLFF TGTGCCAGCAGCCTCGGACAGGGGACAACTAATGAAAAACTGTTTTTT
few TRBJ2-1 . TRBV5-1 CASSLEEGAYNEQFF TGCGCCAGCAGCTTGGAGGAGGGGGCATACAATGAGCAGTTCTTC
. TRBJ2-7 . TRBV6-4 CASRVADPYEQYF TGTGCCAGCAGAGTGGCTGACCCCTACGAGCAGTACTTC
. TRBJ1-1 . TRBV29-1 CSVEVIGAGTEAFF TGCAGCGTTGAGGTGATCGGAGCGGGCACTGAAGCTTTCTTT
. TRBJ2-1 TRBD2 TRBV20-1 CSASRLLAGGHEQFF TGCAGTGCTAGCAGGCTACTAGCGGGAGGGCATGAGCAGTTCTTC
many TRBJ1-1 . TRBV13 CASSLGGTNTEAFF TGTGCCAGCAGCTTAGGAGGGACTAACACTGAAGCTTTCTTT
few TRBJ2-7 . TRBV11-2 CASSSGVQGSSYEQYF TGTGCCAGCAGCTCCGGTGTACAGGGAAGCTCCTACGAGCAGTACTTC
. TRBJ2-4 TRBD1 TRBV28 CASSLRMLRTGGVQNIQYF TGTGCCAGCAGTTTACGCATGTTGCGGACAGGGGGCGTACAGAACATTCAGTACTTC
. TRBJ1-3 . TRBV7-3 CASSLGAGAGNTIYF TGTGCCAGCAGCTTAGGGGCAGGGGCTGGAAACACCATATATTTT
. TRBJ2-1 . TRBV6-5 CASSRTRTDEQFF TGTGCCAGCAGTAGGACCCGAACGGACGAGCAGTTCTTC